The present T cell receptor (beta chain) was sequenced within a study of T cells expressing NK-cell markers. Study context: It was sorted CD3+CD56-NKG2C+, CD3+CD56+NKG2C- and CD3+CD56+NKG2C+ T cells that provided the TCR beta repertoires. Seven of the eight sequenced donors were classified as HCMV-seropositive, and one was classified as seronegative. Overall study findings and caveats: Top CD8+ clonotypes included the dominant CD3+CD56+NKG2C+ clonotypes in several donors. One observes that, in several donors, these clonotypes were also the leading ones within the CD3+CD56-NKG2C+ fraction.

The CDR3 extends over 18 amino acids. Germline V CDR1 and CDR2: MGHRA, YSYEKL. From the 5' RACE reads, TCRdb lists one entry per CDR3 protein and no DNA. The table lists around 470,000 distinct CDR3 sequences. A remark on this clonotype: Its antigen is unknown.

The sequence derives from a woman between 45 and 65 years old in good health. The sequenced material came from blood T cells: a sorted CD56 or NKG2C T cell subset, CD4+ or CD8+ T cells, or bulk PBMC T cells (not recorded which). The chain has TRBV4-1 and TRBJ2-2; TCRdb's assignment of TRBD1 cannot be checked, as there is no DNA. The CDR3: CASSRGTAFTSNTGELFF.